This T cell receptor beta chain stems from a study of control samples from healthy donors and cancer patients. Germline V gives CDR1 MNHEY, CDR2 SVGEGT. The CDR3 consists of 14 residues. V lost 6 bases to trimming and J lost 2 bases, with 11 bases between them. Assay: immunoSEQ multiplex PCR; the TCRdb copy retains only in-frame clones and omits some. The sample lists 150,000 to 200,000 clones; almost 90% were seen once. The specimen was blood. The TCR originated in a woman aged 25 to 39 in good health. The rearrangement links TRBV6-2 or TRBV6-3 to TRBJ2-1; D ambiguous. CDR3 bases: TGTGCCAGCAGCCATGGGGTAACCTACAATGAGCAGTTCTTC. This encodes CASSHGVTYNEQFF.